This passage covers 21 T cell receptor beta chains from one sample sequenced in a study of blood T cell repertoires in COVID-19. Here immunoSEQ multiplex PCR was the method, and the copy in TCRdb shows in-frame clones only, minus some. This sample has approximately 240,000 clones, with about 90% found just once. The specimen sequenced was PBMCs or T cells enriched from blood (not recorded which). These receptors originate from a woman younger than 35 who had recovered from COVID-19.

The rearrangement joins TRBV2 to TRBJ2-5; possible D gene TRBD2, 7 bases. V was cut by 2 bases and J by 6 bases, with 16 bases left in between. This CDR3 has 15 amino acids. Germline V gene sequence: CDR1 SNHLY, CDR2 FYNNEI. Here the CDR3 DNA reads TGTGCCAGCAGTGAACAGGGGACTACCATTCAGACCCAGTACTTC. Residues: CASSEQGTTIQTQYF.

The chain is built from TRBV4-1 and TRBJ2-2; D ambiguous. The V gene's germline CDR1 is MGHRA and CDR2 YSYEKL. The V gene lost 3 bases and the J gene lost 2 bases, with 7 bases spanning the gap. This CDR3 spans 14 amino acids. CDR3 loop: CASSQAFNTGELFF. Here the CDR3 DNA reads TGCGCCAGCAGCCAGGCCTTTAACACCGGGGAGCTGTTTTTT.

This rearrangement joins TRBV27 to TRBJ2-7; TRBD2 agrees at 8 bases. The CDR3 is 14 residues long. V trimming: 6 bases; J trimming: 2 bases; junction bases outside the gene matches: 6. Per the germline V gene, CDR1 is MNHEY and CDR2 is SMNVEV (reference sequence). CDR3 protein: CASSPLAGTYEQYF. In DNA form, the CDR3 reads TGTGCCAGCAGCCCCCTAGCGGGCACCTACGAGCAGTACTTC.

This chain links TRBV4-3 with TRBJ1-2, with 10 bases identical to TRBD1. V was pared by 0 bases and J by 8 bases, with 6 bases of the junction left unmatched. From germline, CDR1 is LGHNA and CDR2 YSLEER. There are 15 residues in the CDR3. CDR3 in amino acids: CASSQDRGQGFGYTF. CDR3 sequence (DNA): TGCGCCAGCAGCCAAGATCGGGGACAGGGGTTCGGCTACACCTTC.

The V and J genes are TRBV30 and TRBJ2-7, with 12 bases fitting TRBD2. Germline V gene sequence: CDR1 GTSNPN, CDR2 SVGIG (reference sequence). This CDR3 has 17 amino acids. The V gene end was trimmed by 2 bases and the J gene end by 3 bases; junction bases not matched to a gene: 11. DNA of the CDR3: TGTGCCTGGAGTAATGATGGGACTAGCGGGCCGCTCTACGAGCAGTACTTC. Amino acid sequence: CAWSNDGTSGPLYEQYF.

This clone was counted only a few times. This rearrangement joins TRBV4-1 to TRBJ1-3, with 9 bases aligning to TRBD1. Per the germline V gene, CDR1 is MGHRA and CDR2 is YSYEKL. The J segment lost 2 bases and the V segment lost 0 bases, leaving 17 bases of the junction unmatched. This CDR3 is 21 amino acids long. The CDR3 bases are TGCGCCAGCAGCCAAGATTCGGGACAGGGTAATGTGAAAGTAGCTGGAAACACCATATATTTT. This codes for CASSQDSGQGNVKVAGNTIYF.

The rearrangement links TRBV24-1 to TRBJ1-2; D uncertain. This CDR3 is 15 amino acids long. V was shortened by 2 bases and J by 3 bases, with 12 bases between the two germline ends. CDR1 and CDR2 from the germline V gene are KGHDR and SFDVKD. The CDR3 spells CATSDSEGADYGYTF. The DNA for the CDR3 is TGTGCCACCAGTGATTCTGAGGGCGCTGACTATGGCTACACCTTC.

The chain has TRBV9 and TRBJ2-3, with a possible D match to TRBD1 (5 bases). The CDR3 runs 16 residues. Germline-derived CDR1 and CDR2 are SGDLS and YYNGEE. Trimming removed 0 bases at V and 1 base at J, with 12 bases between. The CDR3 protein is CASSVGGGHGTDTQYF. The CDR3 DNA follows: TGTGCCAGCAGCGTAGGGGGTGGACATGGCACAGATACGCAGTATTTT.

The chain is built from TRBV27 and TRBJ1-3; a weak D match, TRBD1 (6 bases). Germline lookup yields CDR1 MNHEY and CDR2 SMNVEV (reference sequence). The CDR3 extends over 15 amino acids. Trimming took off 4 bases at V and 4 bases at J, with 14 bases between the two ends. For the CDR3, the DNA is TGTGCCAGCAGTTCAGCGGGGGCGATAGGAAACACCATATATTTT. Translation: CASSSAGAIGNTIYF.

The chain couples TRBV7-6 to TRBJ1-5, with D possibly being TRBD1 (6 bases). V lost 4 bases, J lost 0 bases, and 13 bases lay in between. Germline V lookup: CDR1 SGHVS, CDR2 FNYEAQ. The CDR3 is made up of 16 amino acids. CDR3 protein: CASSWGGRNSNQPQHF. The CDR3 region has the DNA TGTGCCAGCAGCTGGGGGGGCAGGAATAGCAATCAGCCCCAGCATTTT.

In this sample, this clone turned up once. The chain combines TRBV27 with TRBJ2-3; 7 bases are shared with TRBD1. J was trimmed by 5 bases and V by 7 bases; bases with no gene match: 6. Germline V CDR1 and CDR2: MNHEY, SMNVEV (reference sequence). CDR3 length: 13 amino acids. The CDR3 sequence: CASKRGPVDTQYF. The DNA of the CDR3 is TGTGCCAGCAAAAGGGGGCCAGTAGATACGCAGTATTTT.

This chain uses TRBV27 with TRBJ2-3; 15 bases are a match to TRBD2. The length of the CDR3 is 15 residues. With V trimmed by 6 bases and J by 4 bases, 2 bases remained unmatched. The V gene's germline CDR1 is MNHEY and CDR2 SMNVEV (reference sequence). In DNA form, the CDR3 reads TGTGCCAGCAGGGGACTAGCGGGAGGTGCAGATACGCAGTATTTT. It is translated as CASRGLAGGADTQYF.

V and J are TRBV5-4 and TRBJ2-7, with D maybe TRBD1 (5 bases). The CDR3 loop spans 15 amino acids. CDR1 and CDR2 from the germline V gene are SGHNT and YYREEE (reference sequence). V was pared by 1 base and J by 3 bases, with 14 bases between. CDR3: CASSLSSWGGYEQYF. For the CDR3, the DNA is TGTGCCAGCAGCTTGTCATCTTGGGGCGGCTACGAGCAGTACTTC.

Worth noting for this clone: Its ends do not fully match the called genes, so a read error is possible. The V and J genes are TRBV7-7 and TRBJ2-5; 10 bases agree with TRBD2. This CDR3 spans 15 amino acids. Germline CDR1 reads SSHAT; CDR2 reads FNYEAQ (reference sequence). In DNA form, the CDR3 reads TGTGCTAGCAGCGCCACTAGCGGGGACCAAGAGACCCAGTACTTC. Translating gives CASSATSGDQETQYF.

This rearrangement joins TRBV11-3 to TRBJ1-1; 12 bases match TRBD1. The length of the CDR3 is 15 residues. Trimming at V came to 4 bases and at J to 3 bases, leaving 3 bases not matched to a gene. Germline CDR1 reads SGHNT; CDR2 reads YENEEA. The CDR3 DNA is TGTGCCAGCAGCTCGGGGACAGGGGGCGACACTGAAGCTTTCTTT. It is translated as CASSSGTGGDTEAFF. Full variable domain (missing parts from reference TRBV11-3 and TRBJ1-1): EAGVVQSPRYKIIEKKQPVAFWCNPISGHNTLYWYLQNLGQGPELLIRYENEEAVDDSQLPKDRFSAERLKGVDSTLKIQPAELGDSAVYLCASSSGTGGDTEAFFGQGTRLTVV.

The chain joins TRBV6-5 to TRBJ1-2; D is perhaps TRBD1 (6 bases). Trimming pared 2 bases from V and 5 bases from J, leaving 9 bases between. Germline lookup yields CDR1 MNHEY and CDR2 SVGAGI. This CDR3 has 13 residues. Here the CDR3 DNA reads TGTGCCAGCAGTTACGGACAGTTTTATGGCTACACCTTC. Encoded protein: CASSYGQFYGYTF.

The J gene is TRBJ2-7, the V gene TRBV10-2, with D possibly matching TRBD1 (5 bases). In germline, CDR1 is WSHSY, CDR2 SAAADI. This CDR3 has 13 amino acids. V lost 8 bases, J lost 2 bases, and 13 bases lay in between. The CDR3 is CASAPTDTYEQYF. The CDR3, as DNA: TGCGCCAGCGCGCCGACAGATACCTACGAGCAGTACTTC.

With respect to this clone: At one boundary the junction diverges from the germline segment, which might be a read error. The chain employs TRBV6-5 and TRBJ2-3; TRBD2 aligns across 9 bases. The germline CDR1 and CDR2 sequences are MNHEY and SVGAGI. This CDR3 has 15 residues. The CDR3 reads CASSYTGTSRDTQYF. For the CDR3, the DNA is TGTGCCAGCAGTTACACCGGGACTAGCAGAGATACGCAGTATTTT.

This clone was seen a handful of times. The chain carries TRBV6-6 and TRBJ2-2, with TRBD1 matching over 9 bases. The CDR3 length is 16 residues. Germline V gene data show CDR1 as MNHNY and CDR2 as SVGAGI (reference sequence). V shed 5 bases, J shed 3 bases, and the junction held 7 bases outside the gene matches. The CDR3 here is CASSRQGGIYTGELFF. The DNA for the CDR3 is TGTGCCAGCAGTCGACAGGGGGGTATTTACACCGGGGAGCTGTTTTTT.

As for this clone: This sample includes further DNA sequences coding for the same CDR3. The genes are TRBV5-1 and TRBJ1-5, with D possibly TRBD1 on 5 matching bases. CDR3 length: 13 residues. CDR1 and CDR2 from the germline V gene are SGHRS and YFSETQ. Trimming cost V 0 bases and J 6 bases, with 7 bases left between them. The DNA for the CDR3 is TGCGCCAGCAGCTTGGGGCAGGGTCAGCCCCAGCATTTT. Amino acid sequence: CASSLGQGQPQHF.

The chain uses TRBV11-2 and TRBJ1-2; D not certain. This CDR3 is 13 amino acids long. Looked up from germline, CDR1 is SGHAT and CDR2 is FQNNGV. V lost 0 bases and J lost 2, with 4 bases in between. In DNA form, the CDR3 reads TGTGCCAGCAGCTTAGAGCGCAACTATGGCTACACCTTC. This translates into CASSLERNYGYTF.